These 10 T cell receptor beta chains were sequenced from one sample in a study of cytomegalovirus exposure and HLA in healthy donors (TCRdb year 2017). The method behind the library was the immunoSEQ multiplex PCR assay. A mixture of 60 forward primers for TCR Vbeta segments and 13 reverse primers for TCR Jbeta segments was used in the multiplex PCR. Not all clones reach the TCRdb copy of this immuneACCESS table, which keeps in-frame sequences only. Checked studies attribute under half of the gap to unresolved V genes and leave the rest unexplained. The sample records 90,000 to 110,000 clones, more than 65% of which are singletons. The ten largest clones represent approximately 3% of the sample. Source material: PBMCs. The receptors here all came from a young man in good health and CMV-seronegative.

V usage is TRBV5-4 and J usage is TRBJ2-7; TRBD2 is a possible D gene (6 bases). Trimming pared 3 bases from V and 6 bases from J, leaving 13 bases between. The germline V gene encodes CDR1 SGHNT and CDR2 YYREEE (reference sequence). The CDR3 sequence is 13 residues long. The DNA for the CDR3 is TGTGCCAGCAGCTCCACTAGCTTATCCGAGCAGTACTTC. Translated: CASSSTSLSEQYF.

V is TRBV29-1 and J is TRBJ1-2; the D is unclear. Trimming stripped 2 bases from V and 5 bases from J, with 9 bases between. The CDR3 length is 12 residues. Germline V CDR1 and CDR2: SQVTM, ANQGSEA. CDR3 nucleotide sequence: TGCAGCGTTGAAAAACAGTGGTATGGCTACACCTTC. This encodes CSVEKQWYGYTF.

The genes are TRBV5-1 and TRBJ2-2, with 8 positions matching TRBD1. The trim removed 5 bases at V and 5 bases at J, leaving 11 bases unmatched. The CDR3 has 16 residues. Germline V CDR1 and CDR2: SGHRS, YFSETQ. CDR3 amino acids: CASSQGAMGKTGELFF. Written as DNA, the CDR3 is TGCGCCAGCAGTCAGGGGGCAATGGGAAAAACCGGGGAGCTGTTTTTT.

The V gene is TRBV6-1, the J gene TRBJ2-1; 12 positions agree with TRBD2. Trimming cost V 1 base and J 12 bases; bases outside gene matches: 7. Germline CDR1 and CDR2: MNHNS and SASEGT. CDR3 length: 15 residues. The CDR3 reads CASSEEGLAGGGQFF. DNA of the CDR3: TGTGCCAGCAGTGAAGAGGGGCTAGCGGGAGGGGGGCAGTTCTTC.

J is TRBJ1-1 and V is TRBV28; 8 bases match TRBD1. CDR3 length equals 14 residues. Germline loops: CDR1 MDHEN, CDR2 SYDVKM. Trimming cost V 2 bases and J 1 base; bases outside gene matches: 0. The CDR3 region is CASSLQGANTEAFF. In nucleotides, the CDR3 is TGTGCCAGCAGTTTACAGGGGGCGAACACTGAAGCTTTCTTT.

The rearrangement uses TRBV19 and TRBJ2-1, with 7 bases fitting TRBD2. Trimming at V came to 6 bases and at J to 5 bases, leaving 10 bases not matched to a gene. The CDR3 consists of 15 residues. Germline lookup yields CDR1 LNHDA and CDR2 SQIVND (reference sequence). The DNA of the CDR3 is TGTGCCAGTAGCAGGAGGGCTAGCGGAAACAATGAGCAGTTCTTC. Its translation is CASSRRASGNNEQFF.

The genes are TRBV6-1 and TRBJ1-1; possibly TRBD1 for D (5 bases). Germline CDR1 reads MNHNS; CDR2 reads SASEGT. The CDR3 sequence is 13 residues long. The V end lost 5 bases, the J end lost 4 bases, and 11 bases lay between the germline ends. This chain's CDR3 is CASSKGRGTEAFF. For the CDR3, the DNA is TGTGCCAGCAGTAAGGGGCGGGGCACTGAAGCTTTCTTT.

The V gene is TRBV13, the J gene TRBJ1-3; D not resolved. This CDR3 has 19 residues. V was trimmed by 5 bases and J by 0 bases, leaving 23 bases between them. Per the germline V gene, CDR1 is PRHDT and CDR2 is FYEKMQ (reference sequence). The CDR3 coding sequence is TGTGCCAGCAGCCTTCGAGGGTACAGAGACCCAAGCTCTGGAAACACCATATATTTT. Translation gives CASSLRGYRDPSSGNTIYF. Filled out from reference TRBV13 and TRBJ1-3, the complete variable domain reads AAGVIQSPRHLIKEKRETATLKCYPIPRHDTVYWYQQGPGQDPQFLISFYEKMQSDKGSIPDRFSAQQFSDYHSELNMSSLELGDSALYFCASSLRGYRDPSSGNTIYFGEGSWLTVV.

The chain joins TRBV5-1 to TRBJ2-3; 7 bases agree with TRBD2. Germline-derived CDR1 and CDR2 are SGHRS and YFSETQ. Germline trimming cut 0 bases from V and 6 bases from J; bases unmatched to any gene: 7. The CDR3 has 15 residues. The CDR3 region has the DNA TGCGCCAGCAGCTTGGGGGCGGGAGTCCCGGATACGCAGTATTTT. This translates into CASSLGAGVPDTQYF.

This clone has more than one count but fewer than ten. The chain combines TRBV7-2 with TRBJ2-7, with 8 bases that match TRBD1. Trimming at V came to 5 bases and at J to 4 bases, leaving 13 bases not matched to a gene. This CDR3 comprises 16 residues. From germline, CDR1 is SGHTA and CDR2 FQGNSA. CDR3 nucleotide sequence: TGTGCCAGCAGCCTACAAACCGGGACAGGAGGATACGAGCAGTACTTC. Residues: CASSLQTGTGGYEQYF.